This T cell receptor beta chain is drawn from a study of blood T cell repertoires in COVID-19. About the study: Collection of acute and convalescent COVID-19 samples took place in the United States, Italy and Spain. PBMCs, B-cell-depleted T cells, or T cells provided the cDNA or gDNA that made up the material.

Per the authors' pipeline: Amplification with reference gene primers provided the estimates of nucleated cell counts. Using immunoSEQ multiplex PCR, the repertoire was profiled, and TCRdb retains in-frame clones only, with some absent. The V and J calls and clone size were taken over from that table, and D and trimming were inferred from the DNA. The sample has around 22,000 clones, approximately 91% seen once. CDR1 is SGDLS, CDR2 YYNGEE, per germline. CDR3 length: 17 residues. V was clipped by 0 bases and J by 7 bases; unmatched bases: 7. The chain has TRBV9 and TRBJ2-1, with TRBD2 identical over 13 bases. The clonotype originates from a woman between 65 and 79 years old with active COVID-19. The sample was peripheral blood. The CDR3: CASSVVGTSGIYNEQFF. The CDR3 nucleotides are TGTGCCAGCAGCGTAGTAGGGACTAGCGGGATTTATAATGAGCAGTTCTTC.